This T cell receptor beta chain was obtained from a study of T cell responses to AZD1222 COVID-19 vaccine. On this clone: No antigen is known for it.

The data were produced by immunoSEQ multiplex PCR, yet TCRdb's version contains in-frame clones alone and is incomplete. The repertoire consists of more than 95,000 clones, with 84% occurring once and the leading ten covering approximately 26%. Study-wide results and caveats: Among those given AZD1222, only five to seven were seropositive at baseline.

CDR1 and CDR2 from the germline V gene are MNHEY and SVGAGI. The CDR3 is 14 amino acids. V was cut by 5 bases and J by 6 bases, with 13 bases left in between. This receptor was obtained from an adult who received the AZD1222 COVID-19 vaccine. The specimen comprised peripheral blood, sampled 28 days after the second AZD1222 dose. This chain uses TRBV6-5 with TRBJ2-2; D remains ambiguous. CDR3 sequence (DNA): TGTGCCAGCAGTCGCCTGGACGGCTCCGGGGAGCTGTTTTTT. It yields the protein CASSRLDGSGELFF.